The 19 T cell receptor beta chains below were found in one sample sequenced in a study of shared clonotypes between healthy human individuals. Selected positively for CCR7 and CD45RO-negative, naive CD8 cells excluded terminally differentiated effector memory CD45RA+ cells. Data came from immunoSEQ multiplex PCR; TCRdb stores just in-frame clones and leaves some out. Of approximately 810,000 clones in the sample, approximately 92% were seen once. Sequenced sample: naive CD8+ T cells sorted from blood. The source is a man younger than 45 in good health.

The CDR3 sequence: CASSDSTDTQYF. The CDR3 DNA sequence: TGTGCCAGCAGCGACTCCACAGATACGCAGTATTTT. The chain couples TRBV27 to TRBJ2-3; D gene uncertain. Germline-derived CDR1 and CDR2 are MNHEY and SMNVEV (reference sequence). The CDR3 runs to 12 residues. The germline V and J ends were trimmed by 6 bases and 2 bases, with 6 bases remaining between them.

This chain links TRBV7-9 with TRBJ1-5; 9 bases are shared with TRBD1. Germline V gene data show CDR1 as SEHNR and CDR2 as FQNEAQ (reference sequence). The ends lost 1 base at V and 7 bases at J; junction bases unmatched: 5. The CDR3 extends over 15 amino acids. Here the CDR3 DNA reads TGTGCCAGCAGCTTAGGAGGGACAGGGAGGCAGCCCCAGCATTTT. Translation: CASSLGGTGRQPQHF.

This chain links TRBV7-9 with TRBJ2-3; 7 bases are shared with TRBD2. Germline CDR1 and CDR2: SEHNR and FQNEAQ (reference sequence). With V trimmed by 7 bases and J by 2 bases, 9 bases remained unmatched. This CDR3 spans 15 amino acids. The CDR3 sequence: CASNPSGLLTDTQYF. CDR3 sequence (DNA): TGTGCCAGCAATCCTAGCGGTCTCCTCACAGATACGCAGTATTTT.

V and J are TRBV6-1 and TRBJ1-1, with a tentative D call TRBD1 (6 bases). V shed 6 bases and J shed 4 bases, with 15 bases lying between them. CDR3 length: 14 residues. Germline V gene sequence: CDR1 MNHNS, CDR2 SASEGT. Here the CDR3 DNA reads TGTGCCAGCAGGAGGGGGTCCGGGGGCACTGAAGCTTTCTTT. It is translated as CASRRGSGGTEAFF.

The V call is TRBV4-2, the J call TRBJ1-1; maybe TRBD1 (6 bases). The CDR3 has 13 amino acids. Germline V CDR1 and CDR2: LGHNA, YNFKEQ. Trimming shortened V by 5 bases and J by 8 bases, and 15 bases separated the two germline ends. CDR3 coding DNA: TGTGCCAGCAGCTTGGACGGACAGCTAGAAGCTTTCTTT. This translates into CASSLDGQLEAFF.

This chain connects TRBV2 to TRBJ2-7; no definite D call. V lost 3 bases and J lost 3, with 6 bases in between. This CDR3 comprises 12 residues. Germline CDR1 reads SNHLY; CDR2 reads FYNNEI. In DNA, the CDR3 is TGTGCCAGCAGTGAGTTTTTCTACGAGCAGTACTTC. Translated, it gives CASSEFFYEQYF. The complete variable domain, with remaining parts taken from reference TRBV2 and TRBJ2-7, reads EPEVTQTPSHQVTQMGQEVILRCVPISNHLYFYWYRQILGQKVEFLVSFYNNEISEKSEIFDDQFSVERPDGSNFTLKIRSTKLEDSAMYFCASSEFFYEQYFGPGTRLTVT.

This chain links TRBV15 with TRBJ1-5; D is perhaps TRBD1 (5 bases). This CDR3 is built from 16 residues. Germline assignment: CDR1 LNHNV and CDR2 YYDKDF (reference sequence). Trimming stripped 5 bases from V and 3 bases from J, with 17 bases between. CDR3 residues: CATSLNARQINQPQHF. CDR3 nucleotides: TGTGCCACCAGCCTGAATGCCAGACAGATCAATCAGCCCCAGCATTTT.

This sequence joins TRBV28 and TRBJ1-5; D is unresolved. V lost 7 bases to trimming and J lost 0 bases, with 22 bases between them. The CDR3 runs 18 residues. Germline CDR1 is MDHEN and CDR2 is SYDVKM. The CDR3 coding sequence is TGTGCCAGCAAGACACGACCCCCCGACGGGCATAGCAATCAGCCCCAGCATTTT. Encoded protein: CASKTRPPDGHSNQPQHF.

The gene calls are TRBV9 and TRBJ2-1; D might be TRBD2 (6 bases). V was trimmed by 4 bases and J by 9 bases, leaving 20 bases between them. This CDR3 has 15 residues. From germline, CDR1 is SGDLS and CDR2 YYNGEE. In DNA, the CDR3 is TGTGCCAGCAGCATCCATAGCGGAACCAAAAGTGAGCAGTTCTTC. This gives the protein CASSIHSGTKSEQFF.

The rearrangement joins TRBV7-2 to TRBJ2-5; 8 nucleotides align to TRBD2. Germline loops: CDR1 SGHTA, CDR2 FQGNSA. The CDR3 extends over 17 amino acids. V trimming: 0 bases; J trimming: 2 bases; junction bases outside the gene matches: 8. The CDR3 is CASSLAPGAGGQETQYF. The CDR3 bases are TGTGCCAGCAGCTTAGCGCCCGGGGCGGGAGGACAAGAGACCCAGTACTTC.

The V call is TRBV5-5, the J call TRBJ2-7; 9 bases agree with TRBD2. The germline V gene has CDR1 SGHKS and CDR2 YYEKEE (reference sequence). V was pared by 3 bases and J by 3 bases, with 4 bases of the junction left unmatched. The CDR3 is made up of 14 amino acids. CDR3 protein: CASSWLAGNYEQYF. CDR3 nucleotide sequence: TGTGCCAGCAGCTGGCTAGCGGGAAACTACGAGCAGTACTTC.

This sequence joins TRBV16 and TRBJ2-7; D call uncertain. Per germline, CDR1 KGHSY and CDR2 FQNENV. Deletions cut 4 bases from V and 0 bases from J, with 7 bases between. CDR3 size: 13 residues. In nucleotides, the CDR3 is TGTGCCAGCAGCCCTATGCCCTCCTACGAGCAGTACTTC. Protein sequence: CASSPMPSYEQYF.

This clone was observed a single time. The chain combines TRBV6-1 with TRBJ1-2; 8 bases map to TRBD1. Germline-derived CDR1 and CDR2 are MNHNS and SASEGT. The junction had 7 bases not matched to a gene; V was cut back by 6 bases and J by 4 bases. The CDR3 covers 14 residues. The CDR3 region is CASRDRGGRYGYTF. CDR3 sequence (DNA): TGTGCCAGCAGAGACAGGGGAGGACGCTATGGCTACACCTTC.

As to this clone: Germline is not matched at one junction end, which may reflect a read error. The J gene is TRBJ2-1, the V gene TRBV7-7; 9 nucleotides agree with TRBD1. Germline V CDR1 and CDR2: SSHAT, FNYEAQ (reference sequence). This CDR3 is 15 amino acids long. CDR3 in amino acids: CASSETGTGYDEQFF. CDR3 bases: TGTGCTAGCAGCGAGACCGGGACAGGGTACGATGAGCAGTTCTTC.

This sequence joins TRBV10-3 and TRBJ2-2; no reliable D call. The germline CDR1 and CDR2 sequences are ENHRY and SYGVKD. This CDR3 comprises 15 residues. Trimming took 8 bases from V and 0 from J, leaving 13 bases between them. Here the CDR3 reads CAIGGAAPNTGELFF. In nucleotides, the CDR3 is TGTGCCATCGGTGGTGCGGCTCCGAACACCGGGGAGCTGTTTTTT.

This chain connects TRBV28 to TRBJ2-1; TRBD1 aligns across 7 bases. The germline V gene encodes CDR1 MDHEN and CDR2 SYDVKM. The CDR3 runs to 20 residues. Trimming took 5 bases from V and 5 from J; bases not matched to a gene: 24. The CDR3 DNA reads TGTGCCAGCAGTATAACCTCAGACAGGGTGGACTTGGAGCCCCACAATGAGCAGTTCTTC. Translating it yields CASSITSDRVDLEPHNEQFF.

The CDR3 loop is CASSVSTDTQYF. The CDR3 bases are TGTGCCAGCAGTGTTAGCACAGATACGCAGTATTTT. J is TRBJ2-3 and V is TRBV27, with no clear D. V shed 5 bases and J shed 0 bases, with 3 bases lying between them. The CDR3 contains 12 residues. Germline CDR1 is MNHEY and CDR2 is SMNVEV (reference sequence).

The chain combines TRBV6-6 with TRBJ1-1; unclear D gene. V gave up 6 bases and J gave up 3 bases, with 5 bases separating them. CDR1 is MNHNY and CDR2 is SVGAGI in the germline V gene (reference sequence). The CDR3 consists of 11 residues. CDR3 in amino acids: CASRWDTEAFF. The CDR3, as DNA: TGTGCCAGCAGATGGGACACTGAAGCTTTCTTT.

The V call is TRBV19, the J call TRBJ2-7, with 7 bases fitting TRBD1. Germline V gene lookup returns CDR1 LNHDA and CDR2 SQIVND (reference sequence). This CDR3 region has 16 residues. The J segment lost 2 bases and the V segment lost 3 bases, leaving 10 bases of the junction unmatched. CDR3 protein: CASSILFGDRAYEQYF. The DNA of the CDR3 is TGTGCCAGTAGTATCTTATTTGGAGACAGGGCCTACGAGCAGTACTTC.